A few counts support the clone carrying this TCR beta chain. This sample was included in a study of CD8+CD57+ T cells in acquired aplastic anemia. The sequenced patients had an expansion of CD8+CD57+ cells seen by flow cytometry. The CDR3 runs to 14 residues. Trimming pared 3 bases from V and 1 base from J, leaving 12 bases between. The germline V gene has CDR1 DFQATT and CDR2 SNEGSKA (reference sequence). It was genomic DNA that served as the template for profiling TCR beta VDJ and CDR3. Each CDR3 protein is one row after TCRdb ran MiXCR on the reads. This table holds about 150,000 distinct CDR3 sequences, about 48% found once.

V usage is TRBV20-1 and J usage is TRBJ1-1, with a possible D match to TRBD1 (6 bases). The specimen was sorted CD4+, CD8+, or CD8+CD57+ T cells (not recorded which) from PBMCs. The receptor was derived from a human donor with aplastic anemia. The CDR3 here is CSASTTGRNTEAFF. The DNA of the CDR3 is TGCAGTGCTAGCACCACAGGGAGGAACACTGAAGCTTTCTTT.